Listed below are T cell receptor beta chains from one sample, sequenced in a study of early T cells in non-severe SARS-CoV-2 infection. TCRdb analysed the 5' RACE reads with MiXCR anew, one entry per CDR3 protein. The sample yields 100,000 to 130,000 distinct CDR3 sequences, over 8.5% seen once. Input material: whole blood. Receptor source: an adult who was a healthcare worker with PCR-confirmed SARS-CoV-2 infection or an uninfected control (not recorded which). Each CDR3 is given with its conserved first and last residue. The order of the fields is V gene, J gene, D gene, clone size, CDR3 protein, CDR3 DNA. A D gene is named only where the DNA matches it firmly. Only part of the rows carry a size: once, few, many, or a class if the clone is expanded.

TRBV28	TRBJ1-1	TRBD1	NA	CASSFSSQGAWNTEAFF	TGTGCCAGCAGTTTCTCGTCGCAGGGGGCGTGGAACACTGAAGCTTTCTTT
TRBV6-1	TRBJ2-7	NA	many	CASSDPYRQQYF	TGTGCCAGCAGTGACCCCTATCGCCAGCAGTACTTC
TRBV7-2	TRBJ1-2	NA	NA	CASSLDHRDGYTF	TGTGCCAGCAGCTTAGACCACAGGGATGGCTACACCTTC
TRBV27	TRBJ1-5	TRBD1	many	CASSPPGGQPQHF	TGTGCCAGCAGTCCCCCAGGGGGTCAGCCCCAGCATTTT
TRBV12-3/TRBV12-4	TRBJ2-3	NA	NA	CASSHRPDTQYF	TGTGCCAGCAGTCATAGGCCAGATACGCAGTATTTT
TRBV7-2	TRBJ2-1	TRBD2	NA	CASNSLAGVDEQFF	TGTGCCAGCAACTCTCTAGCGGGAGTGGACGAGCAGTTCTTC
TRBV20-1	TRBJ2-3	NA	few	CSGDTEDPRSDTQYF	TGCAGTGGAGATACGGAGGACCCACGATCGGATACGCAGTATTTT
TRBV4-1	TRBJ1-1	NA	few	CASGTNSGFMGTEAFF	TGCGCCAGCGGAACCAACTCAGGGTTCATGGGCACTGAAGCTTTCTTT
TRBV15	TRBJ1-1	NA	NA	CATSIRVGDTEAFF	TGTGCCACCAGCATAAGAGTTGGGGATACTGAAGCTTTCTTT
TRBV27	TRBJ2-2	NA	many	CASKVGGNTGELFF	TGTGCCAGCAAGGTCGGCGGGAACACCGGGGAGCTGTTTTTT
TRBV5-1	TRBJ2-7	NA	many	CASSLKGETYEQYF	TGCGCCAGCAGCTTGAAGGGGGAGACCTACGAGCAGTACTTC
TRBV7-9	TRBJ2-7	NA	few	CASSVRGNYEQYF	TGTGCCAGCTCCGTCCGAGGGAACTACGAGCAGTACTTC
TRBV28	TRBJ1-2	NA	NA	CASSWTDNYGYTF	TGTGCCAGCAGTTGGACAGATAACTATGGCTACACCTTC
TRBV7-2	TRBJ2-7	NA	few	CASSPGLGYEQYF	TGTGCCAGCAGCCCGGGACTCGGCTACGAGCAGTACTTC